These 4 T cell receptor beta chains were sequenced from one sample in a study of cytomegalovirus exposure and HLA in healthy donors. Vbeta (60) and Jbeta (13) primers were used in the PCR. Measured with immunoSEQ multiplex PCR; TCRdb has only the in-frame clones, and not every one. The sample holds more than 100,000 clones; 15% are singletons and the top ten take 1.5% to 2%. Sequenced material: PBMCs. The origin of the receptors is a woman aged 18 to 35 in good health and CMV-seronegative.

The chain couples TRBV2 to TRBJ2-2; 10 bases are a match to TRBD2. This CDR3 spans 15 amino acids. Germline V CDR1 and CDR2: SNHLY, FYNNEI. V was pared by 3 bases and J by 5 bases, with 3 bases of the junction left unmatched. The CDR3 region is CASSEVSGRTGELFF. CDR3 DNA: TGTGCCAGCAGTGAGGTTAGCGGGAGGACCGGGGAGCTGTTTTTT.

This clone occurred a few times. Other DNA sequences in the same sample also yield this CDR3. The chain combines TRBV30 with TRBJ2-7, with D unresolved. Germline values: CDR1 GTSNPN, CDR2 SVGIG (reference sequence). The CDR3 extends over 15 amino acids. V was clipped by 0 bases and J by 2 bases, with 14 bases between them. The CDR3 DNA reads TGTGCCTGGAGTGTAAATGCAGGTTTCGCCTACGAGCAGTACTTC. Translating it yields CAWSVNAGFAYEQYF. The entire variable domain, with the rest obtained from reference TRBV30 and TRBJ2-7, is as follows: SQTIHQWPATLVQPVGSPLSLECTVEGTSNPNLYWYRQAAGRGLQLLFYSVGIGQISSEVPQNLSASRPQDRQFILSSKKLLLSDSGFYLCAWSVNAGFAYEQYFGPGTRLTVT.

V usage is TRBV2 and J usage is TRBJ2-2; 7 nucleotides agree with TRBD2. The length of the CDR3 is 12 residues. CDR1 is SNHLY, CDR2 FYNNEI, per germline. Written as DNA, the CDR3 is TGTGGGGGGGGGTATCGGGCCGGGGAGCTGTTTTTT. This gives the protein CGGGYRAGELFF. Looking up the rest from reference TRBV2 and TRBJ2-2 gives the full variable domain: EPEVTQTPSHQVTQMGQEVILRCVPISNHLYFYWYRQILGQKVEFLVSFYNNEISEKSEIFDDQFSVERPDGSNFTLKIRSTKLEDSAMYFCGGGYRAGELFFGEGSRLTVL.

This clone has a handful of counts. The chain employs TRBV6-1 and TRBJ2-7; the match to TRBD2 covers 7 bases. Trimming cost V 5 bases and J 4 bases; bases outside gene matches: 11. Germline V gene sequence: CDR1 MNHNS, CDR2 SASEGT. This CDR3 comprises 15 residues. DNA for the CDR3: TGTGCCAGCAGTCATACACTAGCGAGCGAATACGAGCAGTACTTC. It codes for CASSHTLASEYEQYF.